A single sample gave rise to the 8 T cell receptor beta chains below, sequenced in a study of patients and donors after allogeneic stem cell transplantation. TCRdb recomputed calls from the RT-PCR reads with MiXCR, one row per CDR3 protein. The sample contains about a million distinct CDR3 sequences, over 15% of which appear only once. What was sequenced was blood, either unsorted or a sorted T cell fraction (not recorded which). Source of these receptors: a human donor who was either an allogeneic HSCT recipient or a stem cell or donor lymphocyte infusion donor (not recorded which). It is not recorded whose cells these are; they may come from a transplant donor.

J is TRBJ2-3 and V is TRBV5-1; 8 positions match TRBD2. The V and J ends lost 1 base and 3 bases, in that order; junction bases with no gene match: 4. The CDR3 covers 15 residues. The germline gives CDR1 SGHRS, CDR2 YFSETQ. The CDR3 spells CASSLNGGGTDTQYF. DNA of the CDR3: TGCGCCAGCAGCTTGAATGGCGGGGGGACAGATACGCAGTATTTT.

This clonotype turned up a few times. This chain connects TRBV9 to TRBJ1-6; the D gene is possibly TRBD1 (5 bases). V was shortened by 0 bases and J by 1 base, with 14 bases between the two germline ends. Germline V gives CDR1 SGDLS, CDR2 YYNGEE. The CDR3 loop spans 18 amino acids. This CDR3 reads CASSVAGGGGSYNSPLHF. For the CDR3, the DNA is TGTGCCAGCAGCGTAGCTGGGGGTGGGGGGTCCTATAATTCACCCCTCCACTTT.

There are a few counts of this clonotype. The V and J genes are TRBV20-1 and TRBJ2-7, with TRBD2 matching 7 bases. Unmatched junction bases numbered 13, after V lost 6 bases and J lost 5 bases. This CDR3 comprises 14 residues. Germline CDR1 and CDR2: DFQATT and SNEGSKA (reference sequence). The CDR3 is CSAQLGGGPHEQYF. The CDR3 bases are TGCAGTGCCCAGCTCGGGGGAGGGCCCCACGAGCAGTACTTC.

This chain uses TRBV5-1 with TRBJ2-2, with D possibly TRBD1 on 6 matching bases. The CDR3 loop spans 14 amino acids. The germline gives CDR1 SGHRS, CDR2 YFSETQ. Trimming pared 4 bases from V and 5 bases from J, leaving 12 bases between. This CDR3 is CASSQTTGTGELFF. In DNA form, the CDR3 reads TGCGCCAGCAGCCAAACAACAGGGACCGGGGAGCTGTTTTTT.

The CDR3 region has the DNA TGTGCCAGCAGCGTAGTGTCGGGGTTTGGTACTGAAGCTTTCTTT. As protein: CASSVVSGFGTEAFF. This chain links TRBV9 with TRBJ1-1; D gene ambiguous. In germline, CDR1 is SGDLS, CDR2 YYNGEE. The CDR3 is 15 residues long. Trimming pared 0 bases from V and 5 bases from J, leaving 14 bases between.

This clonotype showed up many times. The CDR3 coding sequence is TGTGCCAGCAGTGAAACAGGGAATTCCCTTGGAAACACCATATATTTT. Its protein is CASSETGNSLGNTIYF. The V call is TRBV6-1, the J call TRBJ1-3; D perhaps matches TRBD1 (6 bases). Germline lookup yields CDR1 MNHNS and CDR2 SASEGT. The CDR3 is 16 residues long. The V and J ends lost 2 bases and 3 bases respectively, with 14 bases between them.

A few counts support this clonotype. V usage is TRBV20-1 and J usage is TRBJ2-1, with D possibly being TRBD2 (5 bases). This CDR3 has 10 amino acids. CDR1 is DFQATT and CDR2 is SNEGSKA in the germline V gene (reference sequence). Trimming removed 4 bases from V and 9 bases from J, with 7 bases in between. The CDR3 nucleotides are TGCAGTGCTAACCGGGGTGAGCAGTTCTTC. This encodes CSANRGEQFF.

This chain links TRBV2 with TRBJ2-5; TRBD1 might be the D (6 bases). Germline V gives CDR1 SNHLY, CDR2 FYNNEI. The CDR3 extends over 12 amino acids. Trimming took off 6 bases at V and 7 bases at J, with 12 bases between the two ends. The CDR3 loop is CASREQGVTQYF. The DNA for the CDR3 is TGTGCCAGCAGAGAACAGGGTGTGACCCAGTACTTC.